These 17 T cell receptor beta chains share one sample of origin, sequenced in a study of somatic mutations in cytotoxic T cells in rheumatoid arthritis (dated by TCRdb to the late 2010s). The library was obtained by the immunoSEQ multiplex PCR assay. TCRdb mirrors the immuneACCESS table, restricted to in-frame sequences. Some clones are absent from its copies; in checked studies, under half trace to an unresolved V gene, and the reason for the others is unknown. This sample has about 20,000 clones in its table, and around 81% of those were observed once. Approximately 15% of the sample rests with the top ten. The sample comprised CD8+ T cells sorted from blood. The receptors come from an adult with rheumatoid arthritis.

The V gene is TRBV29-1, the J gene TRBJ2-7; no firm D call. The CDR3 extends over 11 amino acids. Germline V gene sequence: CDR1 SQVTM, CDR2 ANQGSEA. Trimming stripped 2 bases from V and 12 bases from J, with 14 bases between. CDR3 amino acids: CSVESARVMYF. CDR3 DNA sequence: TGCAGCGTTGAATCGGCCAGAGTAATGTACTTC.

The gene calls are TRBV19 and TRBJ1-4; 9 bases are shared with TRBD1. V lost 5 bases to trimming and J lost 3 bases; unmatched junction nucleotides: 16. The CDR3 is 19 residues long. Germline V CDR1 and CDR2: LNHDA, SQIVND (reference sequence). CDR3 amino acids: CASSHPLEGQGMANEKLFF. Written as DNA, the CDR3 is TGTGCCAGTAGTCACCCGCTAGAGGGACAGGGAATGGCTAATGAAAAACTGTTTTTT.

In nucleotides, the CDR3 is TGTGCCAGCAGCTTGAGGCAGGGTCCTAGCACAGATACGCAGTATTTT. Residues: CASSLRQGPSTDTQYF. V gene TRBV7-6 combines with J gene TRBJ2-3; perhaps TRBD1 as D (5 bases). The CDR3 has 16 amino acids. Germline loops: CDR1 SGHVS, CDR2 FNYEAQ. The V gene lost 3 bases and the J gene lost 0 bases, with 13 bases spanning the gap.

This clone came up once. The chain links TRBV4-1 to TRBJ2-1; possible D gene TRBD2, 6 bases. The V end lost 3 bases, the J end lost 8 bases, and 14 bases lay between the germline ends. Germline CDR1 MGHRA, CDR2 YSYEKL. The CDR3 loop spans 14 amino acids. CDR3 residues: CASSQGGDGYEQFF. In nucleotides, the CDR3 is TGCGCCAGCAGCCAGGGCGGGGACGGGTATGAGCAGTTCTTC.

The chain couples TRBV9 to TRBJ2-5, with 12 bases aligning to TRBD1. Germline CDR1 reads SGDLS; CDR2 reads YYNGEE. This CDR3 spans 16 amino acids. V trimming: 0 bases; J trimming: 3 bases; junction bases outside the gene matches: 3. This chain's CDR3 is CASSVGDRGPKETQYF. In nucleotides, the CDR3 is TGTGCCAGCAGCGTAGGGGACAGGGGGCCTAAAGAGACCCAGTACTTC.

The V call is TRBV13, the J call TRBJ2-1; TRBD2 matches 9 bases. The CDR3 covers 15 residues. V shed 4 bases, J shed 4 bases, and the junction held 5 bases outside the gene matches. CDR1 is PRHDT, CDR2 FYEKMQ, per germline (reference sequence). The CDR3 DNA reads as TGTGCCAGCAGCTCAAGACTAGCGGATTACAATGAGCAGTTCTTC. This encodes CASSSRLADYNEQFF. Using reference TRBV13 and TRBJ2-1 for the parts outside the CDR3, the full variable domain is AAGVIQSPRHLIKEKRETATLKCYPIPRHDTVYWYQQGPGQDPQFLISFYEKMQSDKGSIPDRFSAQQFSDYHSELNMSSLELGDSALYFCASSSRLADYNEQFFGPGTRLTVL.

The V call is TRBV27, the J call TRBJ1-5, with TRBD1 as a possible D gene (5 bases). Germline V gives CDR1 MNHEY, CDR2 SMNVEV (reference sequence). The germline V and J ends were trimmed by 2 bases and 0 bases, with 8 bases remaining between them. This CDR3 comprises 15 residues. As DNA, the CDR3 is TGTGCCAGCAGTTTAGGGACCCTTAGCAATCAGCCCCAGCATTTT. Its translation: CASSLGTLSNQPQHF.

The chain carries TRBV9 and TRBJ2-3, with 7 bases that match TRBD2. The CDR3 loop spans 14 amino acids. The J segment lost 6 bases and the V segment lost 2 bases, leaving 6 bases of the junction unmatched. CDR1 and CDR2 (germline): SGDLS, YYNGEE. As DNA, the CDR3 is TGTGCCAGCAGCGTTGGCGGGAGTACGGATACGCAGTATTTT. It encodes CASSVGGSTDTQYF.

The rearrangement joins TRBV10-3 to TRBJ2-1; TRBD2 aligns across 8 bases. The CDR3 has 17 residues. V trimming: 0 bases; J trimming: 2 bases; junction bases outside the gene matches: 6. CDR1 ENHRY and CDR2 SYGVKD come from the germline V gene. This CDR3 reads CAISESLTSGTYNEQFF. Written as DNA, the CDR3 is TGTGCCATCAGTGAGTCGCTCACTAGCGGAACCTACAATGAGCAGTTCTTC.

The chain links TRBV29-1 to TRBJ2-2; D might be TRBD1 or TRBD2, each matching 6 bases. This CDR3 contains 15 residues. Trimming took 3 bases from V and 6 from J, leaving 17 bases between them. Per germline, CDR1 SQVTM and CDR2 ANQGSEA. This chain's CDR3 is CSVEGGTSNPGELFF. Here the CDR3 DNA reads TGCAGCGTTGAGGGGGGCACTAGCAATCCCGGGGAGCTGTTTTTT.

This chain joins TRBV27 and TRBJ1-6; weak D call: TRBD1 (6 bases). Germline-derived CDR1 and CDR2 are MNHEY and SMNVEV (reference sequence). The CDR3 loop spans 16 amino acids. Trimming removed 6 bases from V and 7 bases from J, with 19 bases in between. The CDR3 spells CASRGNTDRRNSPLHF. The CDR3 nucleotides read TGTGCCAGCAGGGGAAACACTGACAGGAGAAATTCACCCCTCCACTTT.

The V and J genes are TRBV6-6 and TRBJ2-5; 8 nucleotides line up with TRBD2. CDR3 size: 16 residues. Germline V lookup: CDR1 MNHNY, CDR2 SVGAGI (reference sequence). V dropped 4 bases and J dropped 5; count of bases not matched to a gene: 12. CDR3 sequence reads: CASSSLAGGAYETQYF. The CDR3, as DNA: TGTGCCAGCAGTTCCCTCGCCGGGGGGGCCTATGAGACCCAGTACTTC.

V and J are TRBV5-1 and TRBJ2-7, with D maybe TRBD2 (6 bases). V lost 4 bases and J 4 bases, leaving 15 bases between the germline ends. The germline gives CDR1 SGHRS, CDR2 YFSETQ. There are 14 residues in the CDR3. Here the CDR3 DNA reads TGCGCCAGCAGCATTAGCGGAAGAGGGTACGAGCAGTACTTC. Its protein product is CASSISGRGYEQYF.

The genes are TRBV7-9 and TRBJ2-7; no clear D gene. This CDR3 region has 14 residues. CDR1 and CDR2 from the germline V gene are SEHNR and FQNEAQ (reference sequence). V was shortened by 2 bases and J by 6 bases, with 14 bases between the two germline ends. The CDR3 DNA is TGTGCCAGCAGCTTACGCGGACCCCCCGGCGAGCAGTACTTC. Translated, it gives CASSLRGPPGEQYF. Full variable domain (rest looked up from reference TRBV7-9 and TRBJ2-7): DTGVSQNPRHKITKRGQNVTFRCDPISEHNRLYWYRQTLGQGPEFLTYFQNEAQLEKSRLLSDRFSAERPKGSFSTLEIQRTEQGDSAMYLCASSLRGPPGEQYFGPGTRLTVT.

The chain uses TRBV27 and TRBJ1-5; D not certain. The CDR3 spans 13 residues. Per germline, CDR1 MNHEY and CDR2 SMNVEV (reference sequence). V was cut by 3 bases and J by 5 bases, with 8 bases left in between. The DNA of the CDR3 is TGTGCCAGCAGTTTGGTGAGGGATCAGCCCCAGCATTTT. Translating gives CASSLVRDQPQHF.

The chain is built from TRBV7-3 and TRBJ2-5; 8 bases are a match to TRBD1. The CDR3 length is 14 residues. Unmatched junction bases numbered 5, after V lost 6 bases and J lost 2 bases. Germline values: CDR1 SGHTA, CDR2 FQGTGA. CDR3: CASSRTGGQETQYF. The CDR3 DNA reads TGTGCCAGCAGTCGAACAGGGGGACAAGAGACCCAGTACTTC.

The V gene is TRBV4-1, the J gene TRBJ2-7; D is unclear. CDR1 MGHRA and CDR2 YSYEKL come from the germline V gene. The CDR3 runs to 15 residues. V was cut by 0 bases and J by 4 bases, with 13 bases left in between. The CDR3 reads CASSQDGYERYEQYF. CDR3 coding DNA: TGCGCCAGCAGCCAAGATGGATATGAGAGGTACGAGCAGTACTTC.